The 10 T cell receptor beta chains below were found in one sample sequenced in a study of blood T cell repertoires in COVID-19. Sequencing was performed with immunoSEQ multiplex PCR; in TCRdb, only in-frame clones are kept and a portion is missing. The sample yields 260,000 or so clones, less than 85% seen once. Sequencing was performed on PBMCs or T cells enriched from blood (not recorded which). These TCRs come from a woman in her fifties or sixties who had recovered from COVID-19.

V is TRBV3-1 (or the pseudogene TRBV3-2) and J is TRBJ1-3; 8 nucleotides match TRBD1. This CDR3 has 16 amino acids. J lost 2 bases, V lost 4 bases, and 7 bases had no gene match. CDR1 LGHDT and CDR2 YNNKEL come from the germline V gene (reference sequence). CDR3: CASSRTGGSAGNTIYF. CDR3 bases: TGTGCCAGCAGCCGAACAGGGGGTTCTGCTGGAAACACCATATATTTT.

The V gene is TRBV27, the J gene TRBJ2-2, with 10 bases lining up with TRBD1. This CDR3 has 19 residues. Germline loops: CDR1 MNHEY, CDR2 SMNVEV (reference sequence). V shed 4 bases, J shed 6 bases, and the junction held 17 bases outside the gene matches. The CDR3 reads CASSWGTGDGQRHPGELFF. In DNA form, the CDR3 reads TGTGCCAGCAGTTGGGGGACAGGGGATGGCCAAAGGCATCCCGGGGAGCTGTTTTTT.

This chain links TRBV5-6 with TRBJ2-2; D might be TRBD1 (5 bases). V lost 3 bases, J lost 4 bases, and 13 bases lay in between. Germline CDR1 is SGHDT and CDR2 is YYEEEE. CDR3 length: 15 amino acids. The DNA for the CDR3 is TGTGCCAGCAGCTACCTGTCAGGGCGCACCGGGGAGCTGTTTTTT. Translation: CASSYLSGRTGELFF.

The chain's CDR3 is CASSPSGGYPYEQYF. DNA of the CDR3: TGTGCCAGCAGCCCTTCCGGGGGATACCCCTACGAGCAGTACTTC. V usage is TRBV27 and J usage is TRBJ2-7, with TRBD2 as a possible D gene (6 bases). Germline CDR1 MNHEY, CDR2 SMNVEV (reference sequence). The CDR3 has 15 amino acids. Trimming pared 6 bases from V and 2 bases from J, leaving 17 bases between.

The rearrangement joins TRBV27 to TRBJ1-2; 8 nucleotides match TRBD1. In germline, CDR1 is MNHEY, CDR2 SMNVEV (reference sequence). The V segment lost 0 bases and the J segment 11 bases; nucleotides outside the gene matches: 11. The CDR3 runs to 15 residues. This CDR3 is CASSLSGTGPLPYTF. CDR3 sequence (DNA): TGTGCCAGCAGTTTATCAGGGACAGGACCGCTACCTTACACCTTC.

This chain uses TRBV7-9 with TRBJ1-1; a weak D match, TRBD1 (6 bases). The germline V and J ends were trimmed by 5 bases and 1 base, with 14 bases remaining between them. The CDR3 loop spans 15 amino acids. CDR1 and CDR2 from the germline V gene are SEHNR and FQNEAQ (reference sequence). CDR3 sequence (DNA): TGTGCCAGCAGCCCGAGGGGGGGGAAGAACACTGAAGCTTTCTTT. It translates to CASSPRGGKNTEAFF.

The J gene is TRBJ1-5, the V gene TRBV2; tentative D call: TRBD1 (6 bases). The germline V and J ends were trimmed by 6 bases and 0 bases, with 12 bases remaining between them. The CDR3 consists of 15 residues. Germline V gene sequence: CDR1 SNHLY, CDR2 FYNNEI. CDR3: CASRGDRLSNQPQHF. As DNA, the CDR3 is TGTGCCAGCAGGGGCGACAGGCTTAGCAATCAGCCCCAGCATTTT.

The chain is built from TRBV2 and TRBJ1-1, with TRBD1 matching 7 bases. The CDR3 sequence is 13 residues long. Trimming removed 6 bases from V and 5 bases from J; junction bases left unmatched: 6. The germline V gene encodes CDR1 SNHLY and CDR2 FYNNEI. CDR3 DNA: TGTGCCAGCAGGACAGGGTTCCGGACTGAAGCTTTCTTT. Translated, it gives CASRTGFRTEAFF.

The genes are TRBV4-1 and TRBJ2-5, with TRBD2 identical over 9 bases. Trimming at V came to 1 base and at J to 5 bases, leaving 11 bases not matched to a gene. Germline CDR1 reads MGHRA; CDR2 reads YSYEKL. The CDR3 is 17 residues long. CDR3: CASSQVFAGGSLETQYF. The CDR3 nucleotides are TGCGCCAGCAGCCAAGTGTTCGCGGGAGGGTCTTTGGAGACCCAGTACTTC.

The chain has TRBV3-1 (or the pseudogene TRBV3-2) and TRBJ1-5, with TRBD1 matching 8 bases. J gave up 4 bases and V 0 bases, and 8 bases lay outside the gene matches. This CDR3 region has 17 residues. The germline V gene has CDR1 LGHDT and CDR2 YNNKEL (reference sequence). In DNA, the CDR3 is TGTGCCAGCAGCCAAGATCTGCAGGGGGCGCGGAATCAGCCCCAGCATTTT. It is translated as CASSQDLQGARNQPQHF.